The clone carrying this T cell receptor (beta chain) came up a few times. Via MiXCR, TCRdb re-called the 5' RACE reads, giving one row per CDR3 protein. In the table there are 550,000 to 600,000 distinct CDR3 sequences, less than 25% of which are singletons. The data originate from a study of T-cell memory formation after mild COVID-19. Germline CDR1 reads KGHSH; CDR2 reads LQKENI. The CDR3 consists of 15 residues. The J segment lost 6 bases and the V segment lost 3 bases, leaving 6 bases of the junction unmatched. V is TRBV18 and J is TRBJ2-3; 10 nucleotides match TRBD2. Sequenced input: PBMCs or a T cell subset sorted from them (not recorded which). The source is an adult woman who had mild COVID-19 (a few samples of this study predate the infection). Cell type and time point are not known. The CDR3 is CASSPTVAGGDTQYF. The CDR3 DNA is TGTGCCAGCTCACCGACGGTAGCGGGGGGTGATACGCAGTATTTT.